These 5 T cell receptor beta chains originate from one sample sequenced in a study of T cell repertoires in aging, cancer and after chemotherapy. Amplification of TCR beta used genomic DNA extracted from peripheral blood. A mixed TRB-A/B primer pool amplified rearranged TRB by multiplex touch-down PCR. MiXCR, run by TCRdb on the multiplex PCR reads, gives a single entry per CDR3 protein. This sample has thousands of distinct CDR3 sequences, with roughly 25% found just once. The sequenced sample was blood. These receptors all come from a human donor with a solid tumor.

The rearrangement links TRBV7-6 to TRBJ2-7; D may be TRBD1 or TRBD2 (5 bases each). The CDR3 sequence is 14 residues long. Germline assignment: CDR1 SGHVS and CDR2 FNYEAQ. Trimming took off 4 bases at V and 0 bases at J, with 10 bases between the two ends. The CDR3 bases are TGTGCCAGCAGCTCTGGGGACGGCTCCTACGAGCAGTACTTC. The encoded protein is CASSSGDGSYEQYF.

On this clonotype itself: A much more abundant neighbour one base away suggests this may be a read error. The V gene is TRBV27, the J gene TRBJ2-1; no clear D gene. Germline lookup yields CDR1 MNHEY and CDR2 SMNVEV (reference sequence). Trimming pared 5 bases from V and 5 bases from J, leaving 7 bases between. The CDR3 runs 12 residues. CDR3 sequence reads: CASSIPNNEQFF. CDR3 sequence (DNA): TGTGCCAGCAGTATCCCGAACAATGAGCAGTTCTTC.

This clonotype was recorded only once. The chain couples TRBV12-3 or TRBV12-4 to TRBJ2-7; TRBD1 matches 10 bases. After removal of 11 bases from V and 4 bases from J, the junction contained 5 bases not matched to a gene. The CDR3 covers 12 residues. CDR3 region: CASRTGGYEQYF. For the CDR3, the DNA is TGTGCCTCCAGGACAGGGGGGTACGAGCAGTACTTC.

This clonotype ranks as medium-sized. The chain combines TRBV19 with TRBJ2-3; TRBD2 matches 7 bases. V lost 5 bases to trimming and J lost 4 bases; unmatched junction nucleotides: 9. CDR1 is LNHDA and CDR2 is SQIVND in the germline V gene (reference sequence). This CDR3 has 15 amino acids. The CDR3 bases are TGTGCCAGTAGTCCTGGGCGGGGGAGGTCAGATACGCAGTATTTT. Protein sequence: CASSPGRGRSDTQYF.

This clonotype is medium-sized (0.01 to 0.1%) in the sample. This chain uses TRBV27 with TRBJ1-5, with 7 bases identical to TRBD1. The CDR3 is 15 residues long. The V and J ends lost 0 bases and 2 bases, in that order; junction bases with no gene match: 1. Germline CDR1 reads MNHEY; CDR2 reads SMNVEV (reference sequence). This chain's CDR3 is CASSLSTGGNQPQHF. The CDR3 region has the DNA TGTGCCAGCAGTTTATCAACAGGGGGCAATCAGCCCCAGCATTTT.